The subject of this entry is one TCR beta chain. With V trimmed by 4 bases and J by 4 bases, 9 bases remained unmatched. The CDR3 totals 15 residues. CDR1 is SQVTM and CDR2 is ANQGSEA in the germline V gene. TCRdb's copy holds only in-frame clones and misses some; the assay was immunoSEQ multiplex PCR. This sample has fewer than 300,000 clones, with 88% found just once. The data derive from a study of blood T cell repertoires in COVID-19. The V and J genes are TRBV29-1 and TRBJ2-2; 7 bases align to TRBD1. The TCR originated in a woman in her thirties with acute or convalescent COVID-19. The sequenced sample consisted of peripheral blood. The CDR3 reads CSVVRGLSVTGELFF. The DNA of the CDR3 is TGCAGCGTTGTTAGGGGGCTAAGTGTCACCGGGGAGCTGTTTTTT.